The entry below describes one T cell receptor beta chain. Its antigen is undetermined. Per germline, CDR1 GTSNPN and CDR2 SVGIG (reference sequence). V was cut by 0 bases and J by 2 bases, with 18 bases left in between. The CDR3 has 17 amino acids. The data belong to a study of cytotoxic CD8 clonotypes in ibrutinib-treated CLL. Notes on the study in general: Public clonotypes occurred uncommonly; on treatment, they contracted or remained stable. Sustained-remission and progressing patients had different sampling times. Clonality at baseline surpassed age-matched healthy donors and tracked circulating CD8+ T-cell counts.

Target depth was 1 in 200,000 to 1 in 1 million T cells, about 10x per clonotype. Profiling relied on immunoSEQ multiplex PCR, and the TCRdb table lists in-frame clones only, not all of them. The table shows approximately 20,000 clones, with over 75% occurring only once. This chain links TRBV30 with TRBJ2-3; D may be TRBD2 (7 bases). Source: PBMCs, taken before ibrutinib treatment. This receptor was taken from a human donor with chronic lymphocytic leukemia. DNA for the CDR3: TGTGCCTGGAGTGTACATAAGAGGGGGGGATACACAGATACGCAGTATTTT. Its translation: CAWSVHKRGGYTDTQYF.